This T cell receptor beta chain derives from a study of T-cell reconstitution after alpha-beta-depleted transplantation in children. Turning to this clonotype: Its antigen is not identified. At one end, the junction sequence differs from germline, possibly due to a read error.

This CDR3 is built from 15 residues. Germline assignment: CDR1 MGHRA and CDR2 YSYEKL. Unique molecular identifiers were used in preparing the TCRbeta library. TCRdb reprocessed the PCR reads via MiXCR and lists one record per CDR3 protein. The sample has roughly 310,000 distinct CDR3 sequences, more than 20% seen once. Study-level results: Several hundred expanded graft clones reportedly supplied alpha-beta T cells about two months after transplant. Certain patients had high TCRbeta diversity at day 60, and it came from recipient T cells and thymic progenitors that survived.

Sequencing was performed on PBMCs, mostly from graft donor cells, taken 180 days after TCRalphabeta/CD19-depleted stem cell transplant. The chain is built from TRBV4-1 and TRBJ2-7, with a tentative D call TRBD2 (6 bases). The sequence was collected from a male patient between 10 and 17 years old who had a stem cell transplant for acute lymphoblastic leukemia, so the T cells may come from the graft donor. In DNA form, the CDR3 reads TGCGCCAGCAGCCAAGGCGGGATAAGATCCTCCGAGCAGTACTTC. Its protein is CASSQGGIRSSEQYF.